One and the same sample provided the 13 T cell receptor beta chains below, sequenced in a study of cytomegalovirus exposure and HLA in healthy donors. It was with 60 Vbeta and 13 Jbeta primers that the PCR ran. Produced via immunoSEQ multiplex PCR; TCRdb's table is partial and in-frame only. Of 150,000 or so clones detected, around 80% appear once; the ten largest clones hold about 13%. Input material: PBMCs. These receptor sequences come from a man aged 40-49 years in good health and CMV-seropositive.

The V gene is TRBV18, the J gene TRBJ2-2, with 8 bases identical to TRBD1. In germline, CDR1 is KGHSH, CDR2 LQKENI. The CDR3 is 15 amino acids. The V segment lost 3 bases and the J segment 1 base; nucleotides outside the gene matches: 1. Here the CDR3 DNA reads TGTGCCAGCTCACCCGGGACAGGGAACACCGGGGAGCTGTTTTTT. Its translation: CASSPGTGNTGELFF.

This chain connects TRBV10-3 to TRBJ1-1; weak D call: TRBD1 (5 bases). The CDR3 runs to 15 residues. Trimming left V 4 bases short and J 1 base short, with 13 bases between. The germline gives CDR1 ENHRY, CDR2 SYGVKD. CDR3 sequence reads: CAISARDGTNTEAFF. CDR3 nucleotide sequence: TGTGCCATCAGTGCGCGGGACGGTACGAACACTGAAGCTTTCTTT.

The chain is built from TRBV29-1 and TRBJ2-2; 7 nucleotides match TRBD2. Unmatched junction bases numbered 21, after V lost 4 bases and J lost 7 bases. This CDR3 comprises 18 residues. Germline V gene data show CDR1 as SQVTM and CDR2 as ANQGSEA. The CDR3 DNA follows: TGCAGCGTTGTTGGGGTTGGGGGAGGGAAGAACTTTAACGGGGAGCTGTTTTTT. As protein: CSVVGVGGGKNFNGELFF.

The chain has TRBV6-5 and TRBJ1-1, with 9 positions matching TRBD1. The CDR3 extends over 13 amino acids. In germline, CDR1 is MNHEY, CDR2 SVGAGI. V dropped 0 bases and J dropped 10; count of bases not matched to a gene: 3. CDR3 DNA sequence: TGTGCCAGCAGTTACTCACGACAGGGGGGAGCTTTCTTT. Its translation: CASSYSRQGGAFF.

This rearrangement joins TRBV29-1 to TRBJ2-1; D possibly corresponds to TRBD1 (6 bases). This CDR3 spans 16 amino acids. Germline V lookup: CDR1 SQVTM, CDR2 ANQGSEA. Deletions cut 6 bases from V and 2 bases from J, with 20 bases between. The CDR3 DNA follows: TGCAGCGTCAAACCGCCTGGGACACTTACCTACAATGAGCAGTTCTTC. Protein product: CSVKPPGTLTYNEQFF.

The J gene is TRBJ1-4, the V gene TRBV6-1, with D perhaps matching TRBD1 (5 bases). In germline, CDR1 is MNHNS, CDR2 SASEGT. The CDR3 has 14 amino acids. With 5 bases removed from V and 8 bases from J, the gap between germline ends came to 15 bases. CDR3 residues: CASSRAGDGEKLFF. The DNA for the CDR3 is TGTGCCAGCAGTAGGGCGGGGGATGGGGAAAAACTGTTTTTT.

Concerning this clone: As the CDR3 is not closed by the conserved phenylalanine or tryptophan, this likely results from a read error. The chain has TRBV5-4 and TRBJ1-2; tentative D call: TRBD1 (6 bases). From germline, CDR1 is SGHNT and CDR2 YYREEE (reference sequence). V was pared by 2 bases and J by 8 bases, with 25 bases between. The CDR3 sequence is 17 residues long. This chain's CDR3 is CASSLYRTDTTIKGYTL. CDR3 sequence (DNA): TGTGCCAGCAGCTTATACAGGACAGACACCACTATAAAGGGCTACACCCTC.

V usage is TRBV5-1 and J usage is TRBJ1-2, with D possibly being TRBD1 (6 bases). The germline V and J ends were trimmed by 3 bases and 1 base, with 10 bases remaining between them. This CDR3 has 14 amino acids. The germline CDR1 and CDR2 sequences are SGHRS and YFSETQ. The CDR3 nucleotides are TGCGCCAGCAGCTCCCTAGGGGGTAACTATGGCTACACCTTC. Residues: CASSSLGGNYGYTF.

This chain uses TRBV5-1 with TRBJ2-1, with TRBD2 identical over 11 bases. This CDR3 spans 16 amino acids. The ends lost 4 bases at V and 2 bases at J; junction bases unmatched: 5. CDR1 is SGHRS, CDR2 YFSETQ, per germline. The CDR3 loop is CASSTGTSGAYNEQFF. The DNA of the CDR3 is TGCGCCAGCAGCACCGGGACTAGCGGCGCCTACAATGAGCAGTTCTTC. Drawing the rest from reference TRBV5-1 and TRBJ2-1, the complete variable domain is KAGVTQTPRYLIKTRGQQVTLSCSPISGHRSVSWYQQTPGQGLQFLFEYFSETQRNKGNFPGRFSGRQFSNSRSEMNVSTLELGDSALYLCASSTGTSGAYNEQFFGPGTRLTVL.

J is TRBJ2-2 and V is TRBV6-5; 8 positions match TRBD2. V dropped 4 bases and J dropped 4; count of bases not matched to a gene: 8. The CDR3 loop spans 16 amino acids. Germline V gene sequence: CDR1 MNHEY, CDR2 SVGAGI. This CDR3 reads CASSSRRGRSTGELFF. DNA for the CDR3: TGTGCCAGCAGTTCCCGCCGCGGGAGGAGCACCGGGGAGCTGTTTTTT.

The gene calls are TRBV7-9 and TRBJ1-1, with D perhaps matching TRBD1 (5 bases). The CDR3 has 14 residues. V was clipped by 6 bases and J by 10 bases, with 21 bases between them. The germline gives CDR1 SEHNR, CDR2 FQNEAQ (reference sequence). CDR3 DNA sequence: TGTGCCAGCAGTTTGACCGGAGGCGGAGGGGTAGCTTTCTTT. Amino acid sequence: CASSLTGGGGVAFF.

V and J are TRBV27 and TRBJ2-2, with TRBD2 matching over 7 bases. Losses at the gene ends were 5 bases for V and 6 bases for J; bases not matched to a gene: 3. The CDR3 runs to 13 residues. The germline V gene encodes CDR1 MNHEY and CDR2 SMNVEV (reference sequence). The CDR3 DNA is TGTGCCAGCAGTGGGGGAGGGGCCGGGGAGCTGTTTTTT. Its translation is CASSGGGAGELFF.

The chain employs TRBV6-5 and TRBJ2-7; D is uncertain. V was shortened by 3 bases and J by 6 bases, with 12 bases between the two germline ends. The CDR3 totals 13 residues. Germline V gene sequence: CDR1 MNHEY, CDR2 SVGAGI. For the CDR3, the DNA is TGTGCCAGCAGTTATGATGCGGCTCTCGAGCAGTACTTC. It yields the protein CASSYDAALEQYF.